The next 21 T cell receptor beta chains were all read from a single sample in a study of blood T cell repertoires in COVID-19. Libraries were prepared by immunoSEQ multiplex PCR; TCRdb keeps only in-frame clonotypes and omits some of them. The sample has around 450,000 clones; 87% are singletons. Sequenced sample: PBMCs or T cells enriched from blood (not recorded which). The receptors originated from a woman younger than 30 with acute COVID-19.

This clone was seen just once. The V and J genes are TRBV19 and TRBJ2-7, with D unclear. The V gene lost 0 bases and the J gene lost 3 bases, with 6 bases spanning the gap. The CDR3 totals 13 residues. Germline CDR1 LNHDA, CDR2 SQIVND (reference sequence). CDR3 bases: TGTGCCAGTAGTATAGACCCCAACTACGAGCAGTACTTC. As protein: CASSIDPNYEQYF.

This clone was seen a few times. This chain joins TRBV19 and TRBJ2-1, with D perhaps TRBD2 (5 bases). The V gene's germline CDR1 is LNHDA and CDR2 SQIVND (reference sequence). This CDR3 contains 14 residues. V dropped 7 bases and J dropped 5 bases, with 15 bases sitting between them. This CDR3 reads CASNVGTGNNEQFF. The DNA for the CDR3 is TGTGCCAGTAATGTAGGAACGGGGAACAATGAGCAGTTCTTC.

The chain is built from TRBV6-2 or TRBV6-3 and TRBJ2-7, with TRBD1 identical over 10 bases. Germline values: CDR1 MNHEY, CDR2 SVGEGT. Germline trimming cut 0 bases from V and 6 bases from J; bases unmatched to any gene: 5. The CDR3 loop spans 15 amino acids. CDR3 sequence: CASSYSGTGAREQYF. CDR3 nucleotide sequence: TGTGCCAGCAGTTACTCGGGGACAGGGGCGCGCGAGCAGTACTTC.

This rearrangement joins TRBV12-3 or TRBV12-4 to TRBJ1-1, with D perhaps TRBD1 (5 bases). V shed 4 bases and J shed 0 bases, with 6 bases lying between them. The CDR3 contains 13 residues. The CDR3 region has the DNA TGTGCCAGCAGTTGGGGCCTGAACACTGAAGCTTTCTTT. Translating gives CASSWGLNTEAFF.

This chain connects TRBV5-5 to TRBJ2-2; 7 bases line up with TRBD2. V lost 4 bases and J lost 2; bases outside the gene matches: 5. This CDR3 is built from 15 residues. Looked up from germline, CDR1 is SGHKS and CDR2 is YYEKEE (reference sequence). CDR3 sequence (DNA): TGTGCCAGCAGCCTGGGGAGGGTTAACACCGGGGAGCTGTTTTTT. As protein: CASSLGRVNTGELFF.

The rearrangement uses TRBV6-5 and TRBJ2-5; D not certain. The CDR3 runs 14 residues. In germline, CDR1 is MNHEY, CDR2 SVGAGI. Trimming shortened V by 8 bases and J by 0 bases, and 13 bases separated the two germline ends. The CDR3 is CASGDGPYQETQYF. The DNA for the CDR3 is TGTGCCAGCGGAGACGGCCCTTACCAAGAGACCCAGTACTTC.

The chain employs TRBV3-1 (or the pseudogene TRBV3-2) and TRBJ1-6; D uncertain. V gave up 0 bases and J gave up 17 bases, with 11 bases separating them. Germline-derived CDR1 and CDR2 are LGHDT and YNNKEL (reference sequence). The length of the CDR3 is 12 residues. The CDR3 loop is CASSQDHSYFHF. The CDR3 DNA follows: TGTGCCAGCAGCCAAGATCATAGCTACTTCCACTTT.

The chain employs TRBV2 and TRBJ2-2, with D tentatively TRBD2 (6 bases). Trimming stripped 7 bases from V and 4 bases from J, with 16 bases between. CDR1 and CDR2 from the germline V gene are SNHLY and FYNNEI. The length of the CDR3 is 15 residues. This CDR3 reads CASTLTGSGTGELFF. The DNA of the CDR3 is TGTGCCAGCACTTTAACCGGGAGCGGCACCGGGGAGCTGTTTTTT.

In this sample, this clone turned up a few times. The gene calls are TRBV3-1 (or the pseudogene TRBV3-2) and TRBJ2-3; the D is unclear. V was clipped by 0 bases and J by 2 bases, with 6 bases between them. The germline V gene encodes CDR1 LGHDT and CDR2 YNNKEL (reference sequence). The CDR3 has 14 amino acids. CDR3 DNA: TGTGCCAGCAGCCAAGAAACAGCCACAGATACGCAGTATTTT. Protein sequence: CASSQETATDTQYF.

The chain's CDR3 is CASSTTASGVYNEQFF. As DNA, the CDR3 is TGTGCCAGCTCAACGACGGCTAGCGGGGTTTACAATGAGCAGTTCTTC. The chain has TRBV18 and TRBJ2-1; 9 bases are shared with TRBD2. This CDR3 is built from 16 residues. CDR1 KGHSH and CDR2 LQKENI come from the germline V gene. V was clipped by 5 bases and J by 4 bases; unmatched bases: 9.

This sequence joins TRBV4-1 and TRBJ1-2; 8 positions match TRBD1. Looked up from germline, CDR1 is MGHRA and CDR2 is YSYEKL. This CDR3 contains 15 residues. V shed 1 base and J 4 bases; nucleotides not matched to a gene: 5. The CDR3 bases are TGCGCCAGCAGCCAAGTACCGGACAGGGTCTATGGCTACACCTTC. Its protein is CASSQVPDRVYGYTF.

Only one count was recorded for this clone. The chain links TRBV20-1 to TRBJ1-6, with a tentative D call TRBD1 (5 bases). This CDR3 spans 15 amino acids. Germline loops: CDR1 DFQATT, CDR2 SNEGSKA (reference sequence). Trimming stripped 3 bases from V and 9 bases from J, with 18 bases between. CDR3 nucleotide sequence: TGCAGTGCTAGTCTATCGGACCAGGGTCTTTCACCCCTCCACTTT. This encodes CSASLSDQGLSPLHF.

V usage is TRBV7-9 and J usage is TRBJ1-2; possibly TRBD1 for D (6 bases). Trimming took 5 bases from V and 5 from J, leaving 21 bases between them. CDR1 and CDR2 (germline): SEHNR, FQNEAQ (reference sequence). The CDR3 totals 16 residues. CDR3 amino acids: CASSPFAGGGGYGYTF. CDR3 in DNA: TGTGCCAGCAGCCCCTTCGCGGGGGGCGGAGGGTATGGCTACACCTTC.

The chain couples TRBV5-6 to TRBJ2-7; 9 bases align to TRBD1. Trimming at V came to 4 bases and at J to 8 bases, leaving 4 bases not matched to a gene. Germline CDR1 SGHDT, CDR2 YYEEEE. The CDR3 has 12 amino acids. DNA of the CDR3: TGTGCCAGCAGCCAAGGGACAGGGAAGCAGTACTTC. This translates into CASSQGTGKQYF.

This chain links TRBV11-3 with TRBJ2-7; 11 bases map to TRBD2. CDR1 is SGHNT, CDR2 YENEEA, per germline. V lost 5 bases, J lost 0 bases, and 18 bases stayed unmatched. CDR3 length: 20 residues. The CDR3 here is CASSPLPTLAGDSVSYEQYF. In nucleotides, the CDR3 is TGTGCCAGCAGCCCACTCCCGACACTAGCGGGAGATTCGGTCTCCTACGAGCAGTACTTC.

Comments on this clone: The junction differs from germline at one of its ends, possibly a read error. The chain uses TRBV10-3 and TRBJ2-1; maybe TRBD2 (6 bases). This CDR3 has 14 residues. Germline-derived CDR1 and CDR2 are ENHRY and SYGVKD. The CDR3 DNA is TGTGCCATCACAGAACGGGACTCCCACAATGAGCAGTTCTTC. It translates to CAITERDSHNEQFF.

The genes are TRBV19 and TRBJ1-6; a possible D gene is TRBD1 (5 bases). Germline CDR1 and CDR2: LNHDA and SQIVND (reference sequence). The CDR3 has 13 amino acids. V lost 3 bases to trimming and J lost 8 bases, with 8 bases between them. The CDR3, as DNA: TGTGCCAGTAGTATCAAAGGGGATTCACCCCTCCACTTT. It translates to CASSIKGDSPLHF.

The chain carries TRBV5-6 and TRBJ2-7, with 9 bases lining up with TRBD1. The CDR3 has 14 amino acids. Germline V gene lookup returns CDR1 SGHDT and CDR2 YYEEEE. Trimming removed 0 bases from V and 6 bases from J; junction bases left unmatched: 4. The CDR3 sequence is CASSLVYRGREQYF. Here the CDR3 DNA reads TGTGCCAGCAGCTTGGTATACAGGGGGCGCGAGCAGTACTTC. The full variable domain, in which reference TRBV5-6 and TRBJ2-7 provide the parts outside the CDR3, is DAGVTQSPTHLIKTRGQQVTLRCSPKSGHDTVSWYQQALGQGPQFIFQYYEEEERQRGNFPDRFSGHQFPNYSSELNVNALLLGDSALYLCASSLVYRGREQYFGPGTRLTVT.

The rearrangement links TRBV7-2 to TRBJ2-7, with TRBD2 identical over 10 bases. The junction had 5 bases not matched to a gene; V was cut back by 3 bases and J by 0 bases. CDR3 length: 16 amino acids. Germline V gene data show CDR1 as SGHTA and CDR2 as FQGNSA. Written as DNA, the CDR3 is TGTGCCAGCAGCTTGGCTAGCGGGGGTAACTCCTACGAGCAGTACTTC. Its translation: CASSLASGGNSYEQYF.

J is TRBJ2-7 and V is TRBV28, with 11 bases fitting TRBD2. The V gene end was trimmed by 7 bases and the J gene end by 7 bases; junction bases not matched to a gene: 9. The CDR3 consists of 14 residues. Germline V gene lookup returns CDR1 MDHEN and CDR2 SYDVKM. CDR3 nucleotides: TGTGCCAGCACCTTTAGCGGGAGGGCGTCAGAGCAGTACTTC. Residues: CASTFSGRASEQYF.

V and J are TRBV27 and TRBJ1-1; D ambiguous. This CDR3 is 14 amino acids long. Germline CDR1 is MNHEY and CDR2 is SMNVEV (reference sequence). V was pared by 0 bases and J by 1 base, with 6 bases between. The CDR3 DNA is TGTGCCAGCAGTTTATCCAGTTGGAACACTGAAGCTTTCTTT. It is translated as CASSLSSWNTEAFF.